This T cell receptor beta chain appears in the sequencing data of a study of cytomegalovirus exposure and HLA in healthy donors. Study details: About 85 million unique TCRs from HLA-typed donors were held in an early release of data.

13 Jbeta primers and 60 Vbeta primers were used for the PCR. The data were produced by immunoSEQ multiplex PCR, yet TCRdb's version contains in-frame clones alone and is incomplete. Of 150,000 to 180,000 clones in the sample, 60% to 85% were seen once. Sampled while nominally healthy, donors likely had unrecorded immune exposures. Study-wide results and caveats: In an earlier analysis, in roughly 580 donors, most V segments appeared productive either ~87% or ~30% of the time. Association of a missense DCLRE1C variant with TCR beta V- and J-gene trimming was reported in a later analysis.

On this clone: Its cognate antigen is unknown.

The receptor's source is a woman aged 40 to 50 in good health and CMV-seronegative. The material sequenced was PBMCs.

The DNA of the CDR3 is TGTGCCAGCTCGCGGACAGGGGGCAATCAGCCCCAGCATTTT. Its protein product is CASSRTGGNQPQHF. V and J are TRBV7-8 and TRBJ1-5, with TRBD1 identical over 9 bases. The J segment lost 2 bases and the V segment lost 8 bases, leaving 4 bases of the junction unmatched. The CDR3 sequence is 14 residues long. In germline, CDR1 is SGHVS, CDR2 FQNEAQ.